The rows below give T cell receptor beta chains drawn from one sample of a study of graft-versus-host responses after intestinal transplantation. Sequenced by immunoSEQ multiplex PCR; TCRdb stores in-frame clones only, minus some. The sample lists roughly 120,000 clones; roughly 95% were seen once. Their antigens are not known. Sample: unstimulated CD8+ T cells sorted from spleen or lymph node cells, taken before intestinal transplant. The receptors were gathered from a human donor who received an intestinal transplant. The CDR3 runs from the conserved cysteine through the conserved F or W. D genes are given only for firm matches. Rows may omit the clone size; those that give it use once, few, many or a size class.

>TRBJ2-7|TRBD2|TRBV11-2|-
TGTGCCAGCAGCTTAGGGGAGGCGGGGGGTTTCTACGAGCAGTACTTC
CASSLGEAGGFYEQYF
>TRBJ2-1|TRBD1|TRBV30|-
TGTGCCTCCCAAGACAGGGGGCTCTACAATGAGCAGTTCTTC
CASQDRGLYNEQFF
>TRBJ2-7|-|TRBV4-1|once
TGCGCCAGCAGCCTCAAAAGGTCCGGGTCTAATTACGAGCAGTACTTC
CASSLKRSGSNYEQYF
>TRBJ1-2|-|TRBV7-9|-
TGTGCCAGCAGCTTATCCGGGTGGGAGGTCTATGGCTACACCTTC
CASSLSGWEVYGYTF
>TRBJ2-1|TRBD2|TRBV10-2|-
TGCGCCAGCAGTGACTTAGCGGGAATTTACAATGAGCAGTTCTTC
CASSDLAGIYNEQFF
>TRBJ2-5|-|TRBV11-2|-
TGTGCCAGCCGACCTGGGCTATCGGAGACCCAGTACTTC
CASRPGLSETQYF
>TRBJ1-5|TRBD1|TRBV5-5|-
TGTGCCAGCAGCTCATACCGGGACAGGGGAAAGCCCCAGCATTTT
CASSSYRDRGKPQHF
>TRBJ2-1|TRBD2|TRBV7-9|-
TGTGCCAGCAGCCCTCCTAGCGGCTCCTACAATGAGCAGTTCTTC
CASSPPSGSYNEQFF
>TRBJ1-5|-|TRBV27|-
TGTGCCAGCAGTAACAGCCTCAATCAGCCCCAGCATTTT
CASSNSLNQPQHF
>TRBJ2-7|TRBD1|TRBV10-3|-
TGTGCCATCAGTGAGAATCAGGGGGCTGGCGGTTCTCCACACTACGAGCAGTACTTC
CAISENQGAGGSPHYEQYF
>TRBJ2-7|TRBD1|TRBV11-2|-
TGTGCCAGCAGCCGAAGCCGGACAGGGCACTACGAGCAGTACTTC
CASSRSRTGHYEQYF
>TRBJ1-4|-|TRBV7-3|-
TGTGCCAGCAGCCGTACGGGCGGTGAGAGTGAAAAACTGTTTTTT
CASSRTGGESEKLFF
>TRBJ2-1|TRBD2|TRBV28|-
TGTGCCAGCGCCACATGGACTAGCGGGAGGGATCGGTTCAATGAGCAGTTCTTC
CASATWTSGRDRFNEQFF